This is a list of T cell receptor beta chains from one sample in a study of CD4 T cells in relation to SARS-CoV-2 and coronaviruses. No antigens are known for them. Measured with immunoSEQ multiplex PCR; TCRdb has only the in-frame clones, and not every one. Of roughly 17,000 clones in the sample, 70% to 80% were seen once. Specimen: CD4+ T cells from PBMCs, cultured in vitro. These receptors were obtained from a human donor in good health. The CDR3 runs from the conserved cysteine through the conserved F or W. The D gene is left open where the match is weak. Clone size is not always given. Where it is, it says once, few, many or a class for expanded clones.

CDR3 protein: CASRVGQGGEKLFF; CDR3 DNA: TGCGCCAGCAGGGTAGGCCAGGGAGGGGAAAAACTGTTTTTT; J gene: TRBJ1-4; D gene: NA; V gene: TRBV5-1; clone size: NA
CDR3 protein: CASSDGSRNYGYTF; CDR3 DNA: TGTGCCAGCAGTGATGGGAGCCGAAACTATGGCTACACCTTC; J gene: TRBJ1-2; D gene: NA; V gene: TRBV2; clone size: NA
CDR3 protein: CASSIVAGAVSYEQYF; CDR3 DNA: TGTGCCAGTAGTATAGTTGCAGGGGCCGTCTCCTACGAGCAGTACTTC; J gene: TRBJ2-7; D gene: NA; V gene: TRBV19; clone size: NA
CDR3 protein: CASSPQGQKGEKLFF; CDR3 DNA: TGTGCCAGCAGCCCCCAGGGACAAAAGGGTGAAAAACTGTTTTTT; J gene: TRBJ1-4; D gene: NA; V gene: TRBV11-2; clone size: NA
CDR3 protein: CSASIGRTGIGSPLHF; CDR3 DNA: TGCAGTGCTAGTATCGGGCGGACAGGCATTGGATCACCCCTCCACTTT; J gene: TRBJ1-6; D gene: TRBD1; V gene: TRBV20-1; clone size: once
CDR3 protein: CSVPGQGIYGYTF; CDR3 DNA: TGCAGCGTTCCGGGACAGGGGATCTATGGCTACACCTTC; J gene: TRBJ1-2; D gene: TRBD1; V gene: TRBV29-1; clone size: NA
CDR3 protein: CASSPDTNYGYTF; CDR3 DNA: TGTGCCAGCAGCCCGGACACTAACTATGGCTACACCTTC; J gene: TRBJ1-2; D gene: NA; V gene: TRBV5-4; clone size: few
CDR3 protein: CASSEFAESYGYTF; CDR3 DNA: TGTGCCAGCAGTGAATTTGCAGAATCCTATGGCTACACCTTC; J gene: TRBJ1-2; D gene: NA; V gene: TRBV2; clone size: NA
CDR3 protein: CASSRDTSTNEKLFF; CDR3 DNA: TGTGCCAGCAGCCGGGACACCTCAACTAATGAAAAACTGTTTTTT; J gene: TRBJ1-4; D gene: NA; V gene: TRBV7-2; clone size: NA
CDR3 protein: CASSYSSIGSLNTEAFF; CDR3 DNA: TGTGCCAGCAGTTACTCGAGCATCGGCTCACTCAACACTGAAGCTTTCTTT; J gene: TRBJ1-1; D gene: NA; V gene: TRBV6-2/TRBV6-3; clone size: NA
CDR3 protein: CASSTTSEGNYEQYF; CDR3 DNA: TGTGCCAGCAGCACGACTAGCGAGGGGAACTACGAGCAGTACTTC; J gene: TRBJ2-7; D gene: TRBD2; V gene: TRBV13; clone size: once
CDR3 protein: CAWTALNTEAFF; CDR3 DNA: TGTGCCTGGACAGCTTTGAACACTGAAGCTTTCTTT; J gene: TRBJ1-1; D gene: NA; V gene: TRBV30; clone size: NA
CDR3 protein: CASRMRGGSNSPLHF; CDR3 DNA: TGTGCCAGCAGAATGAGGGGGGGTTCTAATTCACCCCTCCACTTT; J gene: TRBJ1-6; D gene: NA; V gene: TRBV2; clone size: NA
CDR3 protein: CASSLIPDSGNTIYF; CDR3 DNA: TGTGCCAGCAGCCTAATCCCGGACAGCGGAAACACCATATATTTT; J gene: TRBJ1-3; D gene: NA; V gene: TRBV7-2; clone size: few
CDR3 protein: CASSRQGNSPLHF; CDR3 DNA: TGTGCCAGCAGTCGACAGGGGAATTCACCCCTCCACTTT; J gene: TRBJ1-6; D gene: TRBD1; V gene: TRBV6-5; clone size: NA
CDR3 protein: CASSINVVTNEKLFF; CDR3 DNA: TGTGCCAGTAGTATCAACGTTGTAACTAATGAAAAACTGTTTTTT; J gene: TRBJ1-4; D gene: NA; V gene: TRBV19; clone size: NA
CDR3 protein: CASSVAGLAGDTSYNEQFF; CDR3 DNA: TGTGCCAGCAGCGTAGCCGGGCTAGCGGGAGACACCTCCTACAATGAGCAGTTCTTC; J gene: TRBJ2-1; D gene: TRBD2; V gene: TRBV9; clone size: once
CDR3 protein: CASSSGSLMNTEAFF; CDR3 DNA: TGCGCCAGCAGCTCAGGGAGCCTCATGAACACTGAAGCTTTCTTT; J gene: TRBJ1-1; D gene: NA; V gene: TRBV5-1; clone size: NA
CDR3 protein: CASSQTHGTGDGYTF; CDR3 DNA: TGTGCCAGCAGCCAAACTCACGGGACAGGAGATGGCTACACCTTC; J gene: TRBJ1-2; D gene: TRBD1; V gene: TRBV3-1/TRBV3-2; clone size: NA
CDR3 protein: CASSLVVSGSIYEQYF; CDR3 DNA: TGTGCCAGCAGCTTAGTTGTTAGCGGGAGTATCTACGAGCAGTACTTC; J gene: TRBJ2-7; D gene: TRBD2; V gene: TRBV7-9; clone size: few
CDR3 protein: CASSLEGLAGLHF; CDR3 DNA: TGTGCCAGCAGCTTAGAAGGGCTGGCAGGACTCCACTTT; J gene: TRBJ1-6; D gene: NA; V gene: TRBV11-2; clone size: NA
CDR3 protein: CAITTGAGYTF; CDR3 DNA: TGTGCCATCACGACAGGGGCCGGCTACACCTTC; J gene: TRBJ1-2; D gene: TRBD1; V gene: TRBV10-3; clone size: NA
CDR3 protein: CASSIGGRVDQPQHF; CDR3 DNA: TGCGCCAGCAGTATTGGCGGACGGGTAGATCAGCCCCAGCATTTT; J gene: TRBJ1-5; D gene: NA; V gene: TRBV10-2; clone size: NA
CDR3 protein: CASSLSYLSYNEQFF; CDR3 DNA: TGTGCCAGCAGCTTAAGCTACCTATCCTACAATGAGCAGTTCTTC; J gene: TRBJ2-1; D gene: NA; V gene: TRBV7-3; clone size: once
CDR3 protein: CASRLLATGTSGRGQYF; CDR3 DNA: TGTGCCAGCAGGCTACTGGCGACGGGGACTAGCGGGAGAGGACAGTACTTC; J gene: TRBJ2-7; D gene: TRBD2; V gene: TRBV28; clone size: NA
CDR3 protein: CASRSDRGKNEKLFF; CDR3 DNA: TGTGCCAGCAGGTCGGACAGGGGCAAAAATGAAAAACTGTTTTTT; J gene: TRBJ1-4; D gene: TRBD1; V gene: TRBV2; clone size: few
CDR3 protein: CASSRETANTEAFF; CDR3 DNA: TGTGCCAGCAGCCGGGAGACAGCAAACACTGAAGCTTTCTTT; J gene: TRBJ1-1; D gene: NA; V gene: TRBV4-2; clone size: NA
CDR3 protein: CASSQPQYTDTQYF; CDR3 DNA: TGTGCCAGCAGCCAACCCCAGTATACAGATACGCAGTATTTT; J gene: TRBJ2-3; D gene: NA; V gene: TRBV3-1/TRBV3-2; clone size: NA
CDR3 protein: CASSPTGGSPLHF; CDR3 DNA: TGTGCCAGCAGCCCGACAGGGGGTTCACCCCTCCACTTT; J gene: TRBJ1-6; D gene: TRBD1; V gene: TRBV5-6; clone size: NA
CDR3 protein: CASRSTGEETQYF; CDR3 DNA: TGTGCCAGCAGGTCGACTGGGGAGGAGACCCAGTACTTC; J gene: TRBJ2-5; D gene: NA; V gene: TRBV12-3/TRBV12-4; clone size: NA
CDR3 protein: CASSAWGATYNEQFF; CDR3 DNA: TGTGCCAGCAGCGCTTGGGGGGCGACCTACAATGAGCAGTTCTTC; J gene: TRBJ2-1; D gene: NA; V gene: TRBV7-3; clone size: NA